Below are 17 T cell receptor beta chains sequenced from a single sample in a study of sequential checkpoint blockade in melanoma. Clones were read by immunoSEQ multiplex PCR, and TCRdb kept only the in-frame ones, dropping some. The table shows around 13,000 clones, with 27% occurring only once. As for treatment: randomized to nivolumab then ipilimumab (arm A) or the reverse (arm B). The sequences come from tumor tissue (inferred from file names), collected from a patient given nivolumab and ipilimumab in sequence. All receptors come from a human donor with melanoma.

In its sample, this clone was seen a few times. The chain has TRBV6-8 and TRBJ2-3; D unresolved. The CDR3 has 16 amino acids. V was shortened by 2 bases and J by 2 bases, with 14 bases between the two germline ends. Looked up from germline, CDR1 is MNHGY and CDR2 is SAAAGT. The CDR3 DNA reads TGTGCCAGCAGTTACACCCAACCTCGATTCACAGATACGCAGTATTTT. Protein: CASSYTQPRFTDTQYF.

The chain couples TRBV9 to TRBJ2-1; D is ambiguous. This CDR3 is 14 amino acids long. Germline V gives CDR1 SGDLS, CDR2 YYNGEE. The ends were cut back, 0 bases at V and 9 bases at J, with 13 bases in the middle. This CDR3 is CASSVASRQSEQFF. DNA for the CDR3: TGTGCCAGCAGCGTAGCCTCCCGACAAAGTGAGCAGTTCTTC. Supplemented by reference TRBV9 and TRBJ2-1, the full variable domain reads DSGVTQTPKHLITATGQRVTLRCSPRSGDLSVYWYQQSLDQGLQFLIQYYNGEERAKGNILERFSAQQFPDLHSELNLSSLELGDSALYFCASSVASRQSEQFFGPGTRLTVL.

This clone was counted between two and nine times. The chain couples TRBV2 to TRBJ1-3; D not resolved. The V end was cut by 8 bases, the J end by 4 bases, with 15 bases between. Germline lookup yields CDR1 SNHLY and CDR2 FYNNEI. CDR3 size: 14 residues. CDR3 residues: CASSPRHSGNTIYF. The CDR3 nucleotides read TGTGCCAGCTCCCCCCGACACTCGGGAAACACCATATATTTT.

The V gene is TRBV28, the J gene TRBJ2-3, with D uncertain. The CDR3 has 14 residues. Looked up from germline, CDR1 is MDHEN and CDR2 is SYDVKM. V was cut by 3 bases and J by 6 bases, with 13 bases left in between. The CDR3 here is CASSFPSGPDTQYF. The DNA for the CDR3 is TGTGCCAGCAGTTTCCCCTCCGGCCCGGATACGCAGTATTTT.

The chain combines TRBV19 with TRBJ2-1, with 11 nucleotides matching TRBD2. Trimming removed 7 bases from V and 2 bases from J; junction bases left unmatched: 10. The CDR3 extends over 17 amino acids. In germline, CDR1 is LNHDA, CDR2 SQIVND (reference sequence). CDR3 loop: CASNPLSGRAPYNEQFF. CDR3 sequence (DNA): TGTGCCAGTAATCCCCTTAGCGGGAGGGCCCCCTACAATGAGCAGTTCTTC.

This clone rates as medium-sized. This sequence joins TRBV28 and TRBJ1-5; D unresolved. V was trimmed by 7 bases and J by 0 bases, leaving 10 bases between them. The germline V gene has CDR1 MDHEN and CDR2 SYDVKM. The CDR3 has 14 residues. The CDR3 region has the DNA TGTGCCAGCAAATCGTACGATAGCAATCAGCCCCAGCATTTT. This translates into CASKSYDSNQPQHF.

This clone was found many times. At one end, the junction sequence differs from germline, possibly due to a read error. This chain uses TRBV11-3 with TRBJ1-4; 8 bases line up with TRBD1. The germline CDR1 and CDR2 sequences are SGHNT and YENEEA. The CDR3 is made up of 14 amino acids. The CDR3 here is CASTPTGAKEKLFF. In nucleotides, the CDR3 is TGTGCCAGCACCCCGACAGGGGCTAAGGAAAAACTGTTTTTT. The entire variable domain, with the rest obtained from reference TRBV11-3 and TRBJ1-4, is as follows: EAGVVQSPRYKIIEKKQPVAFWCNPISGHNTLYWYLQNLGQGPELLIRYENEEAVDDSQLPKDRFSAERLKGVDSTLKIQPAELGDSAVYLCASTPTGAKEKLFFGSGTQLSVL.

This clone occurred a few times. This rearrangement joins TRBV6-8 to TRBJ2-7; TRBD1 aligns across 9 bases. Germline V gene lookup returns CDR1 MNHGY and CDR2 SAAAGT. The CDR3 runs to 12 residues. V gave up 10 bases and J gave up 6 bases; unmatched junction bases: 7. The CDR3 region is CAILSTGGEQYF. In DNA form, the CDR3 reads TGTGCCATCCTGTCGACAGGGGGCGAGCAGTACTTC.

The V call is TRBV14, the J call TRBJ1-2; 7 bases agree with TRBD1. Germline V gene sequence: CDR1 SGHDN, CDR2 FVKESK. The J segment lost 4 bases and the V segment lost 0 bases, leaving 8 bases of the junction unmatched. CDR3 size: 16 residues. The CDR3 here is CASSQERGGASYGYTF. Written as DNA, the CDR3 is TGTGCCAGCAGCCAAGAACGAGGGGGCGCGTCCTATGGCTACACCTTC.

The rearrangement links TRBV6-8 to TRBJ2-7, with 7 bases that match TRBD1. The V and J ends lost 7 bases and 4 bases, in that order; junction bases with no gene match: 4. The CDR3 extends over 12 amino acids. Germline values: CDR1 MNHGY, CDR2 SAAAGT. The DNA of the CDR3 is TGTGCCAGCAAGGACAGGAGTTACGAGCAGTACTTC. Translated, it gives CASKDRSYEQYF.

This clone has just a few counts. This chain connects TRBV6-8 to TRBJ2-3; D may match TRBD1 or TRBD2 (5 bases each). This CDR3 has 17 residues. Per the germline V gene, CDR1 is MNHGY and CDR2 is SAAAGT. V shed 2 bases and J shed 0 bases, with 15 bases lying between them. CDR3 residues: CASSYTVGDPSTDTQYF. For the CDR3, the DNA is TGTGCCAGCAGTTACACGGTTGGGGACCCCAGCACAGATACGCAGTATTTT.

The CDR3 region has the DNA TGTGCCAGCAGCGGGACAGGGAAGGGGCTGGATACGCAGTATTTT. Encoded protein: CASSGTGKGLDTQYF. The rearrangement uses TRBV9 and TRBJ2-3; 8 bases are shared with TRBD1. Trimming took 3 bases from V and 6 from J; bases not matched to a gene: 9. This CDR3 region has 15 residues. Germline V gives CDR1 SGDLS, CDR2 YYNGEE.

The chain uses TRBV19 and TRBJ1-4; TRBD1 matches 10 bases. In germline, CDR1 is LNHDA, CDR2 SQIVND (reference sequence). V lost 4 bases to trimming and J lost 3 bases; unmatched junction nucleotides: 5. The CDR3 has 16 amino acids. CDR3: CASSTDRGRANEKLFF. The CDR3 coding sequence is TGTGCCAGTAGTACTGACAGGGGGCGCGCTAATGAAAAACTGTTTTTT.

A note on this clone: This CDR3 is also generated by other DNA sequences in the sample. This chain links TRBV6-8 with TRBJ2-5; the D is unclear. This CDR3 contains 13 residues. The germline CDR1 and CDR2 sequences are MNHGY and SAAAGT. Trimming pared 0 bases from V and 4 bases from J, leaving 6 bases between. This CDR3 is CASSYSSGETQYF. The CDR3 DNA sequence: TGTGCCAGCAGTTACTCGTCCGGAGAGACCCAGTACTTC.

This clone has at least ten counts. The rearrangement joins TRBV28 to TRBJ1-1, with D possibly matching TRBD1 (6 bases). The CDR3 has 13 amino acids. CDR1 MDHEN and CDR2 SYDVKM come from the germline V gene. The V and J ends lost 6 bases and 1 base respectively, with 9 bases between them. The DNA of the CDR3 is TGTGCCAGCAGATTGACAGGGAACACTGAAGCTTTCTTT. Translation gives CASRLTGNTEAFF.

This clone has a handful of counts. The chain uses TRBV18 and TRBJ1-1; unclear D gene. The V gene's germline CDR1 is KGHSH and CDR2 LQKENI. The CDR3 loop spans 14 amino acids. Trimming took off 4 bases at V and 1 base at J, with 10 bases between the two ends. CDR3 amino acids: CASSRTNGNTEAFF. CDR3 DNA: TGTGCCAGCTCACGGACGAACGGGAACACTGAAGCTTTCTTT. Full variable domain (remainder filled in from reference TRBV18 and TRBJ1-1): NAGVMQNPRHLVRRRGQEARLRCSPMKGHSHVYWYRQLPEEGLKFMVYLQKENIIDESGMPKERFSAEFPKEGPSILRIQQVVRGDSAAYFCASSRTNGNTEAFFGQGTRLTVV.

By its share, this clone is medium-sized. This sequence joins TRBV28 and TRBJ1-2; weak D call: TRBD1 (5 bases). The CDR3 consists of 16 residues. From germline, CDR1 is MDHEN and CDR2 SYDVKM. The V end lost 3 bases, the J end lost 8 bases, and 22 bases lay between the germline ends. The CDR3 region has the DNA TGTGCCAGCAGTTTGAACGTACGTGGGACCCTTAAAGGCTACACCTTC. Amino acid sequence: CASSLNVRGTLKGYTF.